The entry below gives a single TCR beta chain sequence along with its context. Measured with immunoSEQ multiplex PCR; TCRdb has only the in-frame clones, and not every one. The sample lists over 25,000 clones; about 96% were seen once. This specimen belongs to a study of monozygotic twins with cystic fibrosis. Germline V gene sequence: CDR1 SQVTM, CDR2 ANQGSEA. This CDR3 region has 11 residues. The V and J ends lost 7 bases and 7 bases, in that order; junction bases with no gene match: 1. The sample taken for sequencing was blood. V gene TRBV29-1 combines with J gene TRBJ2-3; 11 bases agree with TRBD1. The receptor was isolated from a girl aged 2 to 10 with cystic fibrosis. DNA for the CDR3: TGCAGCGGGGACAGGGGGTATACGCAGTATTTT. This gives the protein CSGDRGYTQYF.